A single sample is the source of the 6 T cell receptor beta chains below, sequenced in a study of T-cell reconstitution after alpha-beta-depleted transplantation in children. Unique molecular identifiers were incorporated when the TCRbeta library was constructed. TCRdb reanalysed the PCR reads using MiXCR and keeps one entry per CDR3 protein. In the table there are about 460,000 distinct CDR3 sequences, approximately 12% of which are singletons. Here the sequenced sample was PBMCs from the stem cell graft donor, taken from the stem cell graft. The receptors were gathered from a human donor who donated a stem cell graft to a child with combined immunodeficiency.

This rearrangement joins TRBV20-1 to TRBJ2-7, with 11 bases fitting TRBD1. The CDR3 runs 13 residues. J gave up 2 bases and V 5 bases, and 2 bases lay outside the gene matches. CDR1 is DFQATT, CDR2 SNEGSKA, per germline (reference sequence). The CDR3 DNA follows: TGCAGTGCTTGGGACAGGGGGACCTACGAGCAGTACTTC. Amino acids: CSAWDRGTYEQYF.

This clonotype was detected a few times. The chain employs TRBV27 and TRBJ2-7, with D uncertain. The germline V gene encodes CDR1 MNHEY and CDR2 SMNVEV (reference sequence). CDR3 size: 14 residues. V was clipped by 3 bases and J by 0 bases, with 9 bases between them. CDR3 sequence: CASSLFDSSYEQYF. DNA for the CDR3: TGTGCCAGCAGTTTGTTCGATAGCTCCTACGAGCAGTACTTC.

A remark on this clonotype: A clone one base away is much larger, so this may be a read error. The chain joins TRBV6-4 to TRBJ1-1; D unclear. This CDR3 comprises 13 residues. Germline CDR1 and CDR2: MRHNA and SNTAGT. The ends were cut back, 4 bases at V and 0 bases at J, with 6 bases in the middle. The CDR3 DNA sequence: TGTGCCAGCAGTGTTGGGTTGAACACTGAAGCTTTCTTT. It is translated as CASSVGLNTEAFF.

There are a few counts of this clonotype. This chain connects TRBV4-3 to TRBJ2-2; the D call may be TRBD1 or TRBD2 (5 bases each). The CDR3 covers 17 residues. The germline V gene has CDR1 LGHNA and CDR2 YSLEER. Trimming left V 0 bases short and J 1 base short, with 12 bases between. CDR3: CASSQEEGDLNTGELFF. The CDR3 DNA reads as TGCGCCAGCAGCCAAGAGGAAGGGGACCTGAACACCGGGGAGCTGTTTTTT.

This rearrangement joins TRBV11-3 to TRBJ2-1, with TRBD1 matching 8 bases. Germline assignment: CDR1 SGHNT and CDR2 YENEEA. There are 15 residues in the CDR3. The V segment lost 4 bases and the J segment 6 bases; nucleotides outside the gene matches: 8. DNA for the CDR3: TGTGCCAGCAGCTCGTGGGACAGGTCTGTCAATGAGCAGTTCTTC. Translated, it gives CASSSWDRSVNEQFF. The whole variable domain, filled in from reference TRBV11-3 and TRBJ2-1, reads EAGVVQSPRYKIIEKKQPVAFWCNPISGHNTLYWYLQNLGQGPELLIRYENEEAVDDSQLPKDRFSAERLKGVDSTLKIQPAELGDSAVYLCASSSWDRSVNEQFFGPGTRLTVL.

The chain employs TRBV18 and TRBJ2-5, with 7 bases lining up with TRBD1. J lost 5 bases, V lost 0 bases, and 6 bases had no gene match. CDR1 and CDR2 (germline): KGHSH, LQKENI. There are 15 residues in the CDR3. CDR3 sequence (DNA): TGTGCCAGCTCACCACCCGAGGGGGCAGGGGAGACCCAGTACTTC. Translation: CASSPPEGAGETQYF.